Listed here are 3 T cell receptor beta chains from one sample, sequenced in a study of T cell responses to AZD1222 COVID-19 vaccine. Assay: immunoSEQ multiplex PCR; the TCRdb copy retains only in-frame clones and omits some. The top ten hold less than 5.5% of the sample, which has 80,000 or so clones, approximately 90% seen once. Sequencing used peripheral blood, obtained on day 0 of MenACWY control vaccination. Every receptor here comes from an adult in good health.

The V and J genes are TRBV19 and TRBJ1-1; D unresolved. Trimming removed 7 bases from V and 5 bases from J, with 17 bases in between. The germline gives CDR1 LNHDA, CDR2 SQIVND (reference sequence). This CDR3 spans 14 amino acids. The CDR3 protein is CASTGGGSQTEAFF. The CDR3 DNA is TGTGCCAGTACCGGAGGTGGGTCTCAGACTGAAGCTTTCTTT.

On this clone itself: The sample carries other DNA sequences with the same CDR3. CDR3 coding DNA: TGTGCCAGCAGCTTAGCGGGGAACTATGGCTACACCTTC. Its translation: CASSLAGNYGYTF. This sequence joins TRBV7-9 and TRBJ1-2; D is uncertain. V gave up 0 bases and J gave up 2 bases, with 4 bases separating them. Germline loops: CDR1 SEHNR, CDR2 FQNEAQ (reference sequence). The CDR3 is 13 amino acids.

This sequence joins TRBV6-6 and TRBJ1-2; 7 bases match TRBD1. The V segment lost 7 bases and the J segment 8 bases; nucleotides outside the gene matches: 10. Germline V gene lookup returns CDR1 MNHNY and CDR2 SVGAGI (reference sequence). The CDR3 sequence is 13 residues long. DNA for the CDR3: TGTGCCAGCACAGGGGGGGAAAGTCGGGGCTACACCTTC. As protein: CASTGGESRGYTF.